This TCR beta chain appears in the sequencing data of a study of a mutant IDH1 vaccine in newly diagnosed glioma (dated by TCRdb to 2020 to 2023). Notes on the research overall: Of the 25 to 35 patients who were treated, around 60% were male and around 38% were female, and the mean age was around 40 years. For exploratory analyses, longitudinal TCRB deep sequencing was carried out in more than 20 treated patients wherever samples were available. Peripheral blood samples were drawn at six visits, namely V03 (baseline), V05, V07, V10, V12 and V13. Before enrollment, patients had received standard therapy of radiotherapy alone, temozolomide alone, or radiochemotherapy with temozolomide; most received the combination.

On this clone: Its antigen is unknown. The junction shows a germline mismatch at one end, possibly a read error.

Reading the label with the study, this specimen's time point is: baseline, week 1 (first vaccination visit). The sample's treatment or condition label is to be understood as: pre-vaccination baseline after standard-of-care therapy. The donors had newly diagnosed IDH1-mutant astrocytomas of WHO grade 3 or 4 that showed loss of nuclear ATRX. The samples were drawn from NOA16, a multicentre, single-arm, open-label phase I trial in Germany that tested a mutant IDH1 peptide vaccine in humans for the first time. Visit V03 blood draws served as the baseline sample for immunogenicity testing. Genomic DNA for TCRB sequencing was extracted from EDTA blood using the DNeasy Blood and Tissue Kit. Paper-wide results and their limitations: Immune responses induced by the vaccine were seen in 90% to 95% of patients across multiple MHC alleles. Availability determined which PBMC samples were chosen for TCRB deep sequencing. Changes in the top peripheral T cell clonotypes picked up by TCRB sequencing did not appear to be linked to pseudoprogression. The authors noted that analyses of patient blood samples could not be reproduced because of sample limitations.

The library was made by the immunoSEQ multiplex PCR assay. Rearranged TCR beta chain sequences were amplified with the hsTCRB Kit following the manufacturer's protocol. TCRB libraries were sequenced on an Illumina MiSeq. The paper's data handling went like this. The kit vendor's proprietary platform handled demultiplexing, trimming and gene mapping. Imported from immuneACCESS, the table was reduced by TCRdb to in-frame sequences with V and J called. These copies leave out some clones; in studies compared against another copy, an unresolved V gene accounts for under half, and the cause of the remainder is not known. The V and J calls and clone size come from that table; D and trimming were worked out from the DNA. This sample is represented by about 33,000 clones; 88% of them were singletons. The ten top clones hold around 5% of the sample. The sequence was collected from a woman aged 40 to 50 with glioma. The material was PBMCs, obtained from a glioma patient treated with radiotherapy, temozolomide or both.

DNA sequence: TGCGCCAGCAGCCCAAAGGGACAGGGGTTGGACTTC. This codes for CASSPKGQGLDF. The V and J segments used are TRBV5-1 and TRBJ2-7; 10 middle bases align to TRBD1. From cysteine to phenylalanine, the CDR3 is 12 amino acids long. Just CDR3 DNA is preserved here, 36 bases in frame from base 1. The germline V gene yields SGHRS for CDR1 and YFSETQ for CDR2.